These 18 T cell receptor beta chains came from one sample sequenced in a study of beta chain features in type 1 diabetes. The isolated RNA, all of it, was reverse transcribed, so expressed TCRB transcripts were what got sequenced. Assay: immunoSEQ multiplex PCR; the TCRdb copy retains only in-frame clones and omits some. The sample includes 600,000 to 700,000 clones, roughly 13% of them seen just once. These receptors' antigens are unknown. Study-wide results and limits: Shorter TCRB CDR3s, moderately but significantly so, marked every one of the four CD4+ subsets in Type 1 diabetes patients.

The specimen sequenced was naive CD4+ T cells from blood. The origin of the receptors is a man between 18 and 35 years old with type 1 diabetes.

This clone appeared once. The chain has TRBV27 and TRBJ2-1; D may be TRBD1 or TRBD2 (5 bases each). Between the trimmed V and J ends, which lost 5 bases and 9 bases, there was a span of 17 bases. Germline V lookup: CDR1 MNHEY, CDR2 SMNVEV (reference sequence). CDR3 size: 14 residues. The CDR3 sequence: CASSPTVGAAEQFF. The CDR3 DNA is TGTGCCAGCAGTCCGACAGTGGGAGCTGCTGAGCAGTTCTTC.

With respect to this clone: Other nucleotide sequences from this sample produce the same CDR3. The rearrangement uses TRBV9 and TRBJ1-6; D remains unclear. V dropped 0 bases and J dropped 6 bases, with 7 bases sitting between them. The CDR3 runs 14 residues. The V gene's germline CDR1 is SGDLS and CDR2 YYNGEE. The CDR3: CASSVGGPNSPLHF. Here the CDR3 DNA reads TGTGCCAGCAGCGTAGGGGGTCCTAATTCACCCCTCCACTTT.

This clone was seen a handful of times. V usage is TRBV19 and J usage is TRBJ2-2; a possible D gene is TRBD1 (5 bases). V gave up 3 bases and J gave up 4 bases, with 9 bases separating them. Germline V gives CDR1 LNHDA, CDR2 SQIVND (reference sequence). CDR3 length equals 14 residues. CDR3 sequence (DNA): TGTGCCAGTAGTATTGAAGGGGCCACCGGGGAGCTGTTTTTT. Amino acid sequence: CASSIEGATGELFF.

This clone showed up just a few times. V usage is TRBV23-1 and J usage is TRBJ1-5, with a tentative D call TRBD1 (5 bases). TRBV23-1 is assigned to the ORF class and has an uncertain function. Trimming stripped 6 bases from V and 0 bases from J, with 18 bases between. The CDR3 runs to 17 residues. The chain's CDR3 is CASSPDKTDRSNQPQHF. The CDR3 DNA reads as TGCGCCAGCAGCCCTGATAAGACAGATCGTAGCAATCAGCCCCAGCATTTT.

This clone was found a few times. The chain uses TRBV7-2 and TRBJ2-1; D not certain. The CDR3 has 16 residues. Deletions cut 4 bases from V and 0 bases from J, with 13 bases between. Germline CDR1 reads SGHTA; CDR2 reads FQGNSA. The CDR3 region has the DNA TGTGCCAGCAGCTCCCCTGGCTCTAGCTCCTACAATGAGCAGTTCTTC. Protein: CASSSPGSSSYNEQFF.

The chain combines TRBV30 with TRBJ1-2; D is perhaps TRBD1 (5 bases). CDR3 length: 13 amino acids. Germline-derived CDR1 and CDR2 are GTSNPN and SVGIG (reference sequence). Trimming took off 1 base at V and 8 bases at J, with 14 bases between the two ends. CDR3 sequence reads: CAWSGGPAGGYTF. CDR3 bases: TGTGCCTGGAGTGGGGGCCCGGCTGGGGGCTACACCTTC.

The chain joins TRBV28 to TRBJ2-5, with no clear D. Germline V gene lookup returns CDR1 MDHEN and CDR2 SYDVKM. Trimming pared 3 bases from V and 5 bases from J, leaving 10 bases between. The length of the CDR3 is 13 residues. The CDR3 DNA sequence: TGTGCCAGCAGTTTTCAGGTCGGGGAGACCCAGTACTTC. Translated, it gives CASSFQVGETQYF.

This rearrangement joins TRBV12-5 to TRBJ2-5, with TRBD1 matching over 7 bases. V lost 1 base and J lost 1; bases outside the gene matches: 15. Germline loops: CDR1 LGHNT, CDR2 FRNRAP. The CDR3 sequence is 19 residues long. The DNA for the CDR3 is TGTGCTAGTGGTTTGGCCCCTAAAGGCGACAGGGCCGTCCAAGAGACCCAGTACTTC. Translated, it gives CASGLAPKGDRAVQETQYF.

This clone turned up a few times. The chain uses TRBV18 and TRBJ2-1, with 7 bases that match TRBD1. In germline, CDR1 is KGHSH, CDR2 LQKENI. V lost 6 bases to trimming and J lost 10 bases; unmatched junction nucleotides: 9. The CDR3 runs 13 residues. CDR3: CASSRTGSIEQFF. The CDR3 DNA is TGTGCCAGCTCTAGGACAGGTTCGATCGAGCAGTTCTTC.

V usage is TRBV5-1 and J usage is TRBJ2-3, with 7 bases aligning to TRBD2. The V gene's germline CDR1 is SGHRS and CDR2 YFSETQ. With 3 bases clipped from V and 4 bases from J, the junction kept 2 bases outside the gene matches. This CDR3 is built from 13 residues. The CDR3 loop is CASSWEGADTQYF. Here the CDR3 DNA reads TGCGCCAGCAGCTGGGAGGGCGCAGATACGCAGTATTTT.

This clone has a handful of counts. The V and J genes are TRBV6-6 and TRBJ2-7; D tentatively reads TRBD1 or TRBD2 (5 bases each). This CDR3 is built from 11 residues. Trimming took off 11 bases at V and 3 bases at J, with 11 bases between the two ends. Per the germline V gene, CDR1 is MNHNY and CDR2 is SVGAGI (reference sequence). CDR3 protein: CASGRFYEQYF. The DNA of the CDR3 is TGTGCCTCGGGGCGATTCTACGAGCAGTACTTC.

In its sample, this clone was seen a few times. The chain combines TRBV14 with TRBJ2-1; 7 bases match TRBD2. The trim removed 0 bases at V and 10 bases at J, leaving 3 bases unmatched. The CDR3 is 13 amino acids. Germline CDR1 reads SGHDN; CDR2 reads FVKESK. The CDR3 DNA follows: TGTGCCAGCAGCCAAGAGGCGGGGGAGGAGCAGTTCTTC. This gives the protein CASSQEAGEEQFF.

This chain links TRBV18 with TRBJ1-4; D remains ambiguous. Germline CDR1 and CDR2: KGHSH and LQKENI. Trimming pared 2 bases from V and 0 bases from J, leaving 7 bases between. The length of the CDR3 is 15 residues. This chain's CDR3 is CASSPEFSTNEKLFF. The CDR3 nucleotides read TGTGCCAGCTCACCAGAGTTCTCAACTAATGAAAAACTGTTTTTT.

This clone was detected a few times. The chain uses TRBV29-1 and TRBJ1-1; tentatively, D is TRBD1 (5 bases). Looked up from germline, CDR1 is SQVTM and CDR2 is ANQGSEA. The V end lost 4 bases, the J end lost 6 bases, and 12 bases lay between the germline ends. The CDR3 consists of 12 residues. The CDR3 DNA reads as TGCAGCGTTGCAGAGCTAGGGGCTGAAGCTTTCTTT. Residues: CSVAELGAEAFF. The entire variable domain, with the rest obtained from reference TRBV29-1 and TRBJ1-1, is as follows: SAVISQKPSRDICQRGTSLTIQCQVDSQVTMMFWYRQQPGQSLTLIATANQGSEATYESGFVIDKFPISRPNLTFSTLTVSNMSPEDSSIYLCSVAELGAEAFFGQGTRLTVV.

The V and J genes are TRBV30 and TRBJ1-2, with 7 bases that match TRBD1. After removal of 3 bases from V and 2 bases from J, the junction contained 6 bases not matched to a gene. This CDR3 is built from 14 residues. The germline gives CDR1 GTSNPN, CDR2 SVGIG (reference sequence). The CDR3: CAWRIVGQNYGYTF. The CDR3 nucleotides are TGTGCCTGGAGGATTGTGGGACAGAACTATGGCTACACCTTC.

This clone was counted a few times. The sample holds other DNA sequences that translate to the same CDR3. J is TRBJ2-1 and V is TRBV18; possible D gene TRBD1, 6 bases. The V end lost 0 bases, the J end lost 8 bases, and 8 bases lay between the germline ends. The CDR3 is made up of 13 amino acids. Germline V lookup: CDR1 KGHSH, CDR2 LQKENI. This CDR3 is CASSPPAGDEQFF. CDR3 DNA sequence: TGTGCCAGCTCACCACCGGCAGGGGATGAGCAGTTCTTC.

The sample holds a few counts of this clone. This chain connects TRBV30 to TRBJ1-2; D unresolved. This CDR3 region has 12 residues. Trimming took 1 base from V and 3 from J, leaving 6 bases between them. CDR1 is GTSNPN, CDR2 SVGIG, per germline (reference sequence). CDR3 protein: CAWSGGYYGYTF. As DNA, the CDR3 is TGTGCCTGGAGTGGGGGATACTATGGCTACACCTTC.

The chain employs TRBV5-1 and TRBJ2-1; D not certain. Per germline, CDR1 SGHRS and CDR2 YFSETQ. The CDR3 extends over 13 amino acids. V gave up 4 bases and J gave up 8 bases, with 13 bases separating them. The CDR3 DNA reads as TGCGCCAGCAGCCCTGCTAACACCTATGAGCAGTTCTTC. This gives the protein CASSPANTYEQFF. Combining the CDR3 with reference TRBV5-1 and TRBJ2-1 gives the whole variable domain KAGVTQTPRYLIKTRGQQVTLSCSPISGHRSVSWYQQTPGQGLQFLFEYFSETQRNKGNFPGRFSGRQFSNSRSEMNVSTLELGDSALYLCASSPANTYEQFFGPGTRLTVL.